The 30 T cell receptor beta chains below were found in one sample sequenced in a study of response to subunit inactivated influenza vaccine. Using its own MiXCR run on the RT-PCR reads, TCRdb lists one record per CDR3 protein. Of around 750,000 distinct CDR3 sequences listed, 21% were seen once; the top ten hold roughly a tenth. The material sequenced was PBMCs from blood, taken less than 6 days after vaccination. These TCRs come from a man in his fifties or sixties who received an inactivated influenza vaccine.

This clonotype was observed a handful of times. The CDR3 region has the DNA TGTGCCAGCAGCTTAGGGGCCGCGACACCTACTACGGTGCAGTACTTC. This encodes CASSLGAATPTTVQYF. V is TRBV7-2 and J is TRBJ2-7; no firm D call. The CDR3 has 16 residues. Trimming cost V 1 base and J 9 bases, with 22 bases left between them. Germline CDR1 is SGHTA and CDR2 is FQGNSA.

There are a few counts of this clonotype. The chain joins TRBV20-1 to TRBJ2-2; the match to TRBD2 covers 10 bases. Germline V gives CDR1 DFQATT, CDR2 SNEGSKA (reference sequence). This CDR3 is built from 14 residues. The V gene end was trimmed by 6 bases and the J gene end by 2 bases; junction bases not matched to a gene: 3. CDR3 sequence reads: CSAIAGGNTGELFF. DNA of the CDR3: TGCAGTGCAATAGCGGGGGGTAACACCGGGGAGCTGTTTTTT.

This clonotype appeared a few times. The CDR3 spells CASSQDSGLKNIQYF. CDR3 in DNA: TGTGCCAGCAGCCAAGATTCGGGACTCAAAAACATTCAGTACTTC. The chain recombines TRBV14 with TRBJ2-4, with D maybe TRBD2 (6 bases). Per germline, CDR1 SGHDN and CDR2 FVKESK. Trimming pared 0 bases from V and 3 bases from J, leaving 9 bases between. This CDR3 comprises 15 residues.

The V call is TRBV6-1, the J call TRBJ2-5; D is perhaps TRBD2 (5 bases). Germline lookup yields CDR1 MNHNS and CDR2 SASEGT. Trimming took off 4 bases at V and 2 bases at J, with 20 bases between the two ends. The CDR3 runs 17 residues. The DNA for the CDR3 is TGTGCCAGCAGTGTACGTCTCAGTTTCGGGGTACAAGAGACCCAGTACTTC. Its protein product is CASSVRLSFGVQETQYF.

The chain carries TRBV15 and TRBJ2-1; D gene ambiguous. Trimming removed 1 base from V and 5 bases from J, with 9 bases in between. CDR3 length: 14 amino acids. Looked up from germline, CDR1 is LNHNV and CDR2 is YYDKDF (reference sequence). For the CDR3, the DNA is TGTGCCACCAGCAGAGCTCGAGTCCACAATGAGCAGTTCTTC. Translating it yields CATSRARVHNEQFF.

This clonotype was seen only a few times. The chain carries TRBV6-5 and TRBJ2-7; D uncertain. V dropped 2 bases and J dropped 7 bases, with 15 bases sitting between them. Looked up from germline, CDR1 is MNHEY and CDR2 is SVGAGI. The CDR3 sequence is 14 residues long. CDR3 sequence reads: CASSYLSSLIEQYF. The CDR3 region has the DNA TGTGCCAGCAGTTACCTCTCCAGTTTAATAGAGCAGTACTTC.

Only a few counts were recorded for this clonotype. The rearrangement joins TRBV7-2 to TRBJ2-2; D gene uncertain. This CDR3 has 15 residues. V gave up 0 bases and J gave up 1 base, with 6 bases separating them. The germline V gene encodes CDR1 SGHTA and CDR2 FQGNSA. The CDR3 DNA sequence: TGTGCCAGCAGCTTAGCGCCAAGGAACACCGGGGAGCTGTTTTTT. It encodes CASSLAPRNTGELFF.

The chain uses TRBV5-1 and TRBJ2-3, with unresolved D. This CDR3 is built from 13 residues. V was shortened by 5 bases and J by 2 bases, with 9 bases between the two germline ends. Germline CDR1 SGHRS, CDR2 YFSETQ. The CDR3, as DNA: TGCGCCAGCAGAGGAACGACCACAGATACGCAGTATTTT. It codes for CASRGTTTDTQYF.

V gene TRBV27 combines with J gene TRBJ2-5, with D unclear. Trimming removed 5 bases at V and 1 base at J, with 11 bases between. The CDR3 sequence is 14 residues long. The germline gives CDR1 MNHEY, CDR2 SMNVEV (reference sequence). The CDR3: CASSPGPTQETQYF. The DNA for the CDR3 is TGTGCCAGCAGTCCCGGACCCACCCAAGAGACCCAGTACTTC.

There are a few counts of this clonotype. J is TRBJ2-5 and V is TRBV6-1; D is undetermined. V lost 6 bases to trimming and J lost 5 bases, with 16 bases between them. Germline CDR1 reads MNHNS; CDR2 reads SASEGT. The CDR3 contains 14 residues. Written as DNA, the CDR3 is TGTGCCAGCAGCCGCTTTGGGGTCGGCGAGACCCAGTACTTC. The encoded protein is CASSRFGVGETQYF.

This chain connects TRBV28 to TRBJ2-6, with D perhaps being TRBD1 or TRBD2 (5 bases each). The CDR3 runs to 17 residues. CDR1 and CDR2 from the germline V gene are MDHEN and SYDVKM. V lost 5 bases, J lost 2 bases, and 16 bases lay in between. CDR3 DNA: TGTGCCAGCAGTCCTGGCCAGGGAGTCACTGGGGCCAACGTCCTGACTTTC. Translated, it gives CASSPGQGVTGANVLTF.

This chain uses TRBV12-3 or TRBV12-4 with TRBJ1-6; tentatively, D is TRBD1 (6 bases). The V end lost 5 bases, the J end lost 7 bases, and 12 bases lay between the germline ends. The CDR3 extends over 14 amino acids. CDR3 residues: CASSGDTANSPLHF. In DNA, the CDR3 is TGTGCCAGCAGTGGGGACACAGCGAATTCACCCCTCCACTTT.

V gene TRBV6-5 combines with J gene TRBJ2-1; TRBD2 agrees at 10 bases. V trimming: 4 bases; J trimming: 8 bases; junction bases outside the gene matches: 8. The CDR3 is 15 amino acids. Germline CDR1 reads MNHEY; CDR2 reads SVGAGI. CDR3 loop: CASSSPGLAHYEQFF. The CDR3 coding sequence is TGTGCCAGCAGTTCCCCGGGACTAGCGCATTATGAGCAGTTCTTC.

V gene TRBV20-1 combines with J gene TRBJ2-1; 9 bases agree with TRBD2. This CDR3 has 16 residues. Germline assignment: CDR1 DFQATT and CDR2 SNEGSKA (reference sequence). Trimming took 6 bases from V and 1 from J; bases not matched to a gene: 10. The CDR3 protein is CSALGAAGGSYNEQFF. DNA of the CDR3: TGCAGTGCCCTCGGAGCAGCGGGAGGATCCTACAATGAGCAGTTCTTC.

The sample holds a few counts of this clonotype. The chain's CDR3 is CASSEWGQGGSPLHF. DNA of the CDR3: TGTGCCAGCAGTGAATGGGGACAGGGGGGTTCACCCCTCCACTTT. This chain uses TRBV25-1 with TRBJ1-6; 11 nucleotides match TRBD1. J was trimmed by 9 bases and V by 1 base; bases with no gene match: 2. Germline lookup yields CDR1 MGHDK and CDR2 SYGVNS. The CDR3 is 15 residues long. The full variable domain, its missing parts supplied by reference TRBV25-1 and TRBJ1-6, is EADIYQTPRYLVIGTGKKITLECSQTMGHDKMYWYQQDPGMELHLIHYSYGVNSTEKGDLSSESTVSRIRTEHFPLTLESARPSHTSQYLCASSEWGQGGSPLHFGNGTRLTVT.

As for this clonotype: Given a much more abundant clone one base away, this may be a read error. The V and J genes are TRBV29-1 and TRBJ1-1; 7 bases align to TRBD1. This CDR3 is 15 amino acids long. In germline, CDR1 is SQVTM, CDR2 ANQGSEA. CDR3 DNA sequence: TGCATCGTGGATCTCCCGGGACAGATGAACACTGAAGCTTTCTTT. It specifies CIVDLPGQMNTEAFF. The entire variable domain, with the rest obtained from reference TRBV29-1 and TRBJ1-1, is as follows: SAVISQKPSRDICQRGTSLTIQCQVDSQVTMMFWYRQQPGQSLTLIATANQGSEATYESGFVIDKFPISRPNLTFSTLTVSNMSPEDSSIYLCIVDLPGQMNTEAFFGQGTRLTVV.

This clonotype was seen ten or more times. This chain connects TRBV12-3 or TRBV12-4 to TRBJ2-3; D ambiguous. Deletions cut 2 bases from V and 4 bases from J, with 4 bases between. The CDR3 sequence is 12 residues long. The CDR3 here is CASSLRPDTQYF. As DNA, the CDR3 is TGTGCCAGCAGTTTACGCCCAGATACGCAGTATTTT.

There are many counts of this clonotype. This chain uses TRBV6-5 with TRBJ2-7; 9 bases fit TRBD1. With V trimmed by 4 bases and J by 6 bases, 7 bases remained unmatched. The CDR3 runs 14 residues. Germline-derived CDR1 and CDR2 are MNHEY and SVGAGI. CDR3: CASSFNRGLGEQYF. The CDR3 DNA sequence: TGTGCCAGCAGTTTCAACAGGGGGCTCGGCGAGCAGTACTTC.

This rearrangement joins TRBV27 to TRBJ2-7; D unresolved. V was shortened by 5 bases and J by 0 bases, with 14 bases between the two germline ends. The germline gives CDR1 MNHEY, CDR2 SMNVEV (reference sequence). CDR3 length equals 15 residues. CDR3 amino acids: CASSPLIPDSYEQYF. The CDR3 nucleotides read TGTGCCAGCAGTCCCTTGATCCCAGACTCCTACGAGCAGTACTTC.

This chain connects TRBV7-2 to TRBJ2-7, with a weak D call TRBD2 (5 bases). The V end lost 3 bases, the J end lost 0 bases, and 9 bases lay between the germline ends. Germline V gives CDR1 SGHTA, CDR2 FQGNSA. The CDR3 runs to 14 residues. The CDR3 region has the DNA TGTGCCAGCAGCTTCCCGGAGGACTCCTACGAGCAGTACTTC. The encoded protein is CASSFPEDSYEQYF.

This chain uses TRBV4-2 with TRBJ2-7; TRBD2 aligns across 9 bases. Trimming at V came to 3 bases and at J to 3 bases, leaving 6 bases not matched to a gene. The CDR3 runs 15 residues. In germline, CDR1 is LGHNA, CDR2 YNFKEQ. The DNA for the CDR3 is TGTGCCAGCAGCCAGACTAGCGGACCAAACTACGAGCAGTACTTC. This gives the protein CASSQTSGPNYEQYF.

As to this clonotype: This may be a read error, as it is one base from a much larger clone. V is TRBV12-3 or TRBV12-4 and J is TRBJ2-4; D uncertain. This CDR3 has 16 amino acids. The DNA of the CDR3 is TGTGCCAGCAGTTTAGTGCGGTGGGCGGCCAAAAAGATTCAGTACTTC. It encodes CASSLVRWAAKKIQYF.

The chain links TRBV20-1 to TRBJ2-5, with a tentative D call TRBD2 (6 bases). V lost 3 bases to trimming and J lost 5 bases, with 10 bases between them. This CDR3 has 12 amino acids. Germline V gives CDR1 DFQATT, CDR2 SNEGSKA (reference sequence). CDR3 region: CSARAGRETQYF. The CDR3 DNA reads TGCAGTGCTAGGGCTGGGAGGGAGACCCAGTACTTC.

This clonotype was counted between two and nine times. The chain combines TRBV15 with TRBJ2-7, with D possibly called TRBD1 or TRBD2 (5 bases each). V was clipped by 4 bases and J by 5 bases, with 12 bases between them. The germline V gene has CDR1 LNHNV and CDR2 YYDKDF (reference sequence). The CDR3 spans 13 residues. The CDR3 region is CATSTGLVDEQYF. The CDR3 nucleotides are TGTGCCACCAGCACGGGGCTAGTGGACGAGCAGTACTTC. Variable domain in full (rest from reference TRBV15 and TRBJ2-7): DAMVIQNPRYQVTQFGKPVTLSCSQTLNHNVMYWYQQKSSQAPKLLFHYYDKDFNNEADTPDNFQSRRPNTSFCFLDIRSPGLGDTAMYLCATSTGLVDEQYFGPGTRLTVT.

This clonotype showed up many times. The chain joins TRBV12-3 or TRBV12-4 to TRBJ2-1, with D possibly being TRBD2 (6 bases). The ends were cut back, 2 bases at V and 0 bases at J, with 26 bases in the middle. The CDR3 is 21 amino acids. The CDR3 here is CASSLIPPAFVAVSSYNEQFF. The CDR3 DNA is TGTGCCAGCAGTTTAATTCCACCCGCCTTTGTAGCGGTGAGCTCCTACAATGAGCAGTTCTTC.

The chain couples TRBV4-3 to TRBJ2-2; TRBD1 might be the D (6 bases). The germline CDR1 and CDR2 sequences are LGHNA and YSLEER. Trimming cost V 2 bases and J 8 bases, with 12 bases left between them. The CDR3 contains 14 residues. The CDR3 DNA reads TGCGCCAGCAGCCAACCGGACAGCCCGGGGGAGCTGTTTTTT. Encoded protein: CASSQPDSPGELFF.

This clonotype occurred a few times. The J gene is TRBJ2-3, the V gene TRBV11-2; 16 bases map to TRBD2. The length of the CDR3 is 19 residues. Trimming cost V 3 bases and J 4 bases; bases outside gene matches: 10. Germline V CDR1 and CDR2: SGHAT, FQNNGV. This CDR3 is CASSFKPGLAGGPADTQYF. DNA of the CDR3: TGTGCCAGCAGCTTCAAACCGGGACTAGCGGGAGGGCCTGCAGATACGCAGTATTTT.

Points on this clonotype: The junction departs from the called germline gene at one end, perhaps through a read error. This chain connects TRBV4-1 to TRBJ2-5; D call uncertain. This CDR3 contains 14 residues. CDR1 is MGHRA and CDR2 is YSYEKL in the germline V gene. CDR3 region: CASCQDLGRETQYF. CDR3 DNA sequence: TGCGCCAGCTGCCAAGATCTGGGAAGAGAGACCCAGTACTTC.

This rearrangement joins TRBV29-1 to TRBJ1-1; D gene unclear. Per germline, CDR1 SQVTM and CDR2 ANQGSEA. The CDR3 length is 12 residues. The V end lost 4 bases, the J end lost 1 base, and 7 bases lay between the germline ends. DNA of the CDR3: TGCAGCGTTGTCTTCACGAACACTGAAGCTTTCTTT. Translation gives CSVVFTNTEAFF.

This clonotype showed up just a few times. The CDR3 region is CSAFGVSVVEQYF. The CDR3, as DNA: TGCAGTGCGTTTGGGGTCTCGGTAGTCGAGCAGTACTTC. The V and J genes are TRBV20-1 and TRBJ2-7; D gene ambiguous. This CDR3 comprises 13 residues. The germline V gene has CDR1 DFQATT and CDR2 SNEGSKA (reference sequence). V shed 6 bases and J shed 6 bases, with 18 bases lying between them.